This T cell receptor (beta chain) was obtained from a study of beta chain features in type 1 diabetes. Study information: The study found patients and healthy donors alike in age, gender and cell yields. Across every sample, roughly 100 million sorted cells were examined in total.

This clone has just a few counts. Its cognate antigen is unknown. The investigators reverse transcribed all of the isolated RNA, so they sequenced expressed TCRB transcripts. The method was immunoSEQ multiplex PCR; TCRdb's version includes in-frame clones alone and lacks a portion of them. The sample has 400,000 or so clones, around 10% seen once. Study-wide results and caveats: Type 1 diabetes patients had TCRB CDR3s that were shorter (moderately but significantly so) in all four CD4+ subsets. Among type 1 diabetes patients, VDJ junctions had fewer insertions and more deletions.

The sequencing sample was made of central memory CD4+ T cells from blood. This TCR was sampled from a man aged 30 to 45 with type 1 diabetes.

The DNA of the CDR3 is TGTGCCAGCAGCTTATTACGCGGCTCCTACAATGAGCAGTTCTTC. Amino acids: CASSLLRGSYNEQFF. V usage is TRBV7-3 and J usage is TRBJ2-1; D remains ambiguous. V lost 2 bases, J lost 0 bases, and 8 bases lay in between. Per germline, CDR1 SGHTA and CDR2 FQGTGA. The CDR3 sequence is 15 residues long.